Each of the 25 T cell receptor beta chains below was sequenced from the same sample in a study of CD8 T cells in ankylosing spondylitis. TCRdb passed the 5' RACE reads through MiXCR, listing each CDR3 protein once. The repertoire includes under 400,000 distinct CDR3 sequences, roughly 12% of them detected once, and around 8.4% sits in the top ten. Sample: blood, either unsorted or a sorted T cell fraction (not recorded which). These receptors originate from a female donor with ankylosing spondylitis or in good health (not recorded which).

The genes are TRBV12-3 or TRBV12-4 and TRBJ1-4; the match to TRBD1 covers 11 bases. This CDR3 contains 17 residues. V was clipped by 6 bases and J by 7 bases; unmatched bases: 13. CDR3: CASRPRDRGNFVEKLFF. CDR3 DNA: TGTGCCAGCAGGCCCCGGGACAGGGGGAATTTTGTTGAAAAACTGTTTTTT.

This clonotype was detected many times. The chain employs TRBV20-1 and TRBJ1-2, with D unclear. V shed 0 bases and J shed 0 bases, with 11 bases lying between them. Germline V CDR1 and CDR2: DFQATT, SNEGSKA (reference sequence). The CDR3 is made up of 15 amino acids. The CDR3 coding sequence is TGCAGTGCTAGAGATTTCCGGGTAACTAACTATGGCTACACCTTC. Its translation is CSARDFRVTNYGYTF.

This clonotype was counted many times. The V and J genes are TRBV5-6 and TRBJ2-4; D is possibly TRBD2 (6 bases). The V gene's germline CDR1 is SGHDT and CDR2 YYEEEE. V dropped 0 bases and J dropped 4 bases, with 17 bases sitting between them. The CDR3 loop spans 17 amino acids. The CDR3 spells CASSLGEVRLAKNIQYF. DNA of the CDR3: TGTGCCAGCAGCTTGGGGGAGGTGCGGTTGGCTAAAAACATTCAGTACTTC.

The sample holds many counts of this clonotype. The chain employs TRBV20-1 and TRBJ1-2, with a weak D call TRBD1 (5 bases). V was pared by 2 bases and J by 5 bases, with 12 bases between. The germline V gene has CDR1 DFQATT and CDR2 SNEGSKA (reference sequence). The length of the CDR3 is 13 residues. CDR3: CSARTQGSYGYTF. DNA for the CDR3: TGCAGTGCTAGAACCCAGGGTTCGTATGGCTACACCTTC.

The chain is built from TRBV2 and TRBJ1-1; no firm D call. This CDR3 is 14 amino acids long. Germline CDR1 is SNHLY and CDR2 is FYNNEI. The V and J ends lost 1 base and 1 base respectively, with 7 bases between them. The CDR3 DNA reads as TGTGCCAGCAGTGAAGGGGCGCGGAACACTGAAGCTTTCTTT. It yields the protein CASSEGARNTEAFF.

This clonotype showed up many times. The chain has TRBV5-1 and TRBJ2-2, with 8 bases aligning to TRBD1. After removal of 3 bases from V and 7 bases from J, the junction contained 5 bases not matched to a gene. Germline V CDR1 and CDR2: SGHRS, YFSETQ. The CDR3 extends over 14 amino acids. CDR3 sequence reads: CASSSGQGLGELFF. The CDR3 bases are TGCGCCAGCAGCTCAGGACAGGGTCTCGGGGAGCTGTTTTTT.

This clonotype was seen at least ten times. The chain has TRBV27 and TRBJ2-5; 7 nucleotides line up with TRBD1. Germline assignment: CDR1 MNHEY and CDR2 SMNVEV (reference sequence). V shed 7 bases, J shed 4 bases, and the junction held 9 bases outside the gene matches. The CDR3 runs to 14 residues. The CDR3 loop reads CASTPKDRRETQYF. The CDR3, as DNA: TGTGCCAGCACCCCTAAGGACAGGCGAGAGACCCAGTACTTC.

This clonotype was picked up a small number of times. The rearrangement joins TRBV7-9 to TRBJ1-2, with D unclear. The CDR3 extends over 12 amino acids. The germline CDR1 and CDR2 sequences are SEHNR and FQNEAQ (reference sequence). Trimming pared 4 bases from V and 3 bases from J, leaving 6 bases between. The DNA for the CDR3 is TGTGCCAGCAGCTCGGCAGACTATGGCTACACCTTC. Translated, it gives CASSSADYGYTF. Looking up the rest from reference TRBV7-9 and TRBJ1-2 gives the full variable domain: DTGVSQNPRHKITKRGQNVTFRCDPISEHNRLYWYRQTLGQGPEFLTYFQNEAQLEKSRLLSDRFSAERPKGSFSTLEIQRTEQGDSAMYLCASSSADYGYTFGSGTRLTVV.

This clonotype came up many times. This rearrangement joins TRBV28 to TRBJ1-1; 8 nucleotides agree with TRBD1. This CDR3 is 15 amino acids long. The V gene end was trimmed by 4 bases and the J gene end by 9 bases; junction bases not matched to a gene: 13. Germline V gene lookup returns CDR1 MDHEN and CDR2 SYDVKM. The CDR3 spells CASSSSGTGRPKAFF. In DNA, the CDR3 is TGTGCCAGCAGTTCCTCCGGGACAGGCCGCCCAAAAGCTTTCTTT.

This clonotype showed up many times. The genes are TRBV5-1 and TRBJ1-4; no clear D gene. Trimming removed 4 bases at V and 8 bases at J, with 15 bases between. The CDR3 loop spans 14 amino acids. Germline V gene sequence: CDR1 SGHRS, CDR2 YFSETQ. The CDR3 region has the DNA TGCGCCAGCAGCCCTACCGGTATCGGGGAAAAACTGTTTTTT. Residues: CASSPTGIGEKLFF.

This clonotype was recorded a few times. The CDR3 region is CASSRRDSGYEQFF. Written as DNA, the CDR3 is TGTGCCAGCAGCAGAAGGGACTCCGGGTATGAGCAGTTCTTC. This chain uses TRBV3-1 with TRBJ2-1, with D possibly being TRBD2 (6 bases). The CDR3 loop spans 14 amino acids. V shed 5 bases and J shed 8 bases, with 16 bases lying between them. Germline V gene lookup returns CDR1 LGHDT and CDR2 YNNKEL (reference sequence).

This clonotype was seen repeatedly, ten times or more. The chain joins TRBV29-1 to TRBJ2-1; 12 bases align to TRBD2. The V segment lost 1 base and the J segment 0 bases; nucleotides outside the gene matches: 4. This CDR3 is built from 17 residues. The germline CDR1 and CDR2 sequences are SQVTM and ANQGSEA. The CDR3 region has the DNA TGCAGCGTTGAAGTGACTAGCGGGAGTTACTCCTACAATGAGCAGTTCTTC. This translates into CSVEVTSGSYSYNEQFF.

A few counts support this clonotype. The V gene is TRBV20-1, the J gene TRBJ2-7, with 10 bases that match TRBD2. The trim removed 6 bases at V and 2 bases at J, leaving 4 bases unmatched. The CDR3 runs 13 residues. Germline values: CDR1 DFQATT, CDR2 SNEGSKA (reference sequence). CDR3 region: CSAILAGPYEQYF. DNA for the CDR3: TGCAGTGCCATACTAGCGGGGCCCTACGAGCAGTACTTC.

V is TRBV28 and J is TRBJ2-5, with a weak D call TRBD2 (6 bases). This CDR3 contains 15 residues. Germline CDR1 is MDHEN and CDR2 is SYDVKM. Deletions cut 6 bases from V and 5 bases from J, with 19 bases between. The DNA for the CDR3 is TGTGCCAGCAGCCCGGGTCTGGCTGCGGGGGAGACCCAGTACTTC. It codes for CASSPGLAAGETQYF.

This clonotype was observed a few times. CDR3 DNA: TGCGCCAGCAGCTTGGGGCAGAAACATTCACCCCTCCACTTT. It specifies CASSLGQKHSPLHF. The rearrangement links TRBV5-1 to TRBJ1-6; D not certain. CDR1 and CDR2 from the germline V gene are SGHRS and YFSETQ. The CDR3 sequence is 14 residues long. Trimming removed 0 bases from V and 8 bases from J, with 9 bases in between.

In its sample, this clonotype was seen many times. The J gene is TRBJ2-2, the V gene TRBV20-1; no reliable D call. This CDR3 has 12 amino acids. Trimming took 2 bases from V and 5 from J, leaving 6 bases between them. Germline CDR1 is DFQATT and CDR2 is SNEGSKA (reference sequence). Here the CDR3 DNA reads TGCAGTGCTAGAATCCCGACCGGGGAGCTGTTTTTT. This encodes CSARIPTGELFF.

The V and J genes are TRBV6-2 or TRBV6-3 and TRBJ2-4; 7 positions agree with TRBD2. CDR3 length equals 17 residues. Trimming cost V 0 bases and J 8 bases; bases outside gene matches: 13. Germline assignment: CDR1 MNHEY and CDR2 SVGEGT. The CDR3 reads CASSYSRAGAPLDIQYF. CDR3 DNA: TGTGCCAGCAGTTACTCTCGCGCGGGAGCGCCTCTGGACATTCAGTACTTC.

This clonotype was recorded a few times. V and J are TRBV9 and TRBJ2-7, with TRBD1 identical over 8 bases. This CDR3 has 16 amino acids. V lost 4 bases to trimming and J lost 0 bases; unmatched junction nucleotides: 9. Per the germline V gene, CDR1 is SGDLS and CDR2 is YYNGEE. CDR3 nucleotides: TGTGCCAGCAGCTCAAAGGACAGGGCAGACTCCTACGAGCAGTACTTC. It is translated as CASSSKDRADSYEQYF.

This clonotype has just a few counts. The chain combines TRBV20-1 with TRBJ2-3; 8 bases are shared with TRBD2. Trimming at V came to 1 base and at J to 6 bases, leaving 15 bases not matched to a gene. CDR3 length: 17 amino acids. Germline values: CDR1 DFQATT, CDR2 SNEGSKA (reference sequence). CDR3 region: CSARGSMARASGDTQYF. CDR3 DNA: TGCAGTGCTAGAGGATCGATGGCACGGGCTAGCGGGGATACGCAGTATTTT.

This clonotype is a singleton in its sample. A single base separates this from a much larger clone, so it may be a read error. V usage is TRBV19 and J usage is TRBJ1-5; possibly TRBD1 for D (6 bases). Germline V CDR1 and CDR2: LNHDA, SQIVND (reference sequence). The CDR3 is 17 residues long. Trimming removed 1 base at V and 0 bases at J, with 13 bases between. The chain's CDR3 is CASSIGQASTSNQPQHF. For the CDR3, the DNA is TGTGCCAGTAGTATAGGACAGGCGTCTACTAGCAATCAGCCCCAGCATTTT.

The sample holds many counts of this clonotype. J is TRBJ2-7 and V is TRBV5-1, with D possibly TRBD1 on 5 matching bases. Germline V gene data show CDR1 as SGHRS and CDR2 as YFSETQ. This CDR3 region has 12 residues. V was trimmed by 0 bases and J by 8 bases, leaving 9 bases between them. CDR3 loop: CASSLAREKQYF. The DNA for the CDR3 is TGCGCCAGCAGCTTGGCCAGGGAAAAGCAGTACTTC.

There are many counts of this clonotype. The chain couples TRBV20-1 to TRBJ2-1; 7 bases agree with TRBD1. Germline CDR1 and CDR2: DFQATT and SNEGSKA (reference sequence). J gave up 0 bases and V 5 bases, and 10 bases lay outside the gene matches. The CDR3 extends over 16 amino acids. CDR3 coding DNA: TGCAGTGCTCCAACCTCGACAGGGAGCTCCTACAATGAGCAGTTCTTC. Translation gives CSAPTSTGSSYNEQFF.

This clonotype occurred many times. The gene calls are TRBV6-5 and TRBJ2-1; tentatively, D is TRBD1 (6 bases). The V gene lost 0 bases and the J gene lost 1 base, with 16 bases spanning the gap. Germline V gene data show CDR1 as MNHEY and CDR2 as SVGAGI. The CDR3 extends over 18 amino acids. The DNA for the CDR3 is TGTGCCAGCAGTTACTCGGTGGGACAAACCGTTTCCTACAATGAGCAGTTCTTC. Amino acids: CASSYSVGQTVSYNEQFF.

This clonotype was found many times. The V call is TRBV5-1, the J call TRBJ1-4; 10 bases agree with TRBD1. The CDR3 covers 14 residues. V trimming: 3 bases; J trimming: 6 bases; junction bases outside the gene matches: 2. Germline-derived CDR1 and CDR2 are SGHRS and YFSETQ. This chain's CDR3 is CASSSGQGYEKLFF. In nucleotides, the CDR3 is TGCGCCAGCAGCTCGGGACAGGGGTATGAAAAACTGTTTTTT.

The CDR3 DNA sequence: TGCAGTGTCGGACGGACAGGGGGCCCAGATACGCAGTATTTT. Translation: CSVGRTGGPDTQYF. The rearrangement links TRBV20-1 to TRBJ2-3, with TRBD1 matching 11 bases. Germline-derived CDR1 and CDR2 are DFQATT and SNEGSKA (reference sequence). The CDR3 extends over 14 amino acids. V lost 7 bases to trimming and J lost 4 bases; unmatched junction nucleotides: 7.